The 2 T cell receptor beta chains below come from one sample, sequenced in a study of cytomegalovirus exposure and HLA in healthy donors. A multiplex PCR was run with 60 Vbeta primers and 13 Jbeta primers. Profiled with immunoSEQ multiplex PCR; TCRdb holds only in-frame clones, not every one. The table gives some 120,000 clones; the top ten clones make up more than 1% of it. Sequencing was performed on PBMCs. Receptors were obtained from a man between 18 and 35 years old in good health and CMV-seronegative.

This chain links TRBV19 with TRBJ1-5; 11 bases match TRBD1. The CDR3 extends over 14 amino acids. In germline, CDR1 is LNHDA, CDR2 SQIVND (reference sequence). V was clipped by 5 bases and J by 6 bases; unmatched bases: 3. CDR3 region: CASSLGTGGQPQHF. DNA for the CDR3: TGTGCCAGTAGTCTAGGGACAGGGGGTCAGCCCCAGCATTTT.

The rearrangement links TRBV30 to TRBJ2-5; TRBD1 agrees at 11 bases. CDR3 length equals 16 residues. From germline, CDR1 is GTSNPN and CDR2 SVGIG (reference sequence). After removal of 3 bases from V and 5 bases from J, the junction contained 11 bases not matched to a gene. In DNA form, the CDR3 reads TGTGCCTGGAGATTAGGACAGGGGGCGATAGGGGAGACCCAGTACTTC. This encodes CAWRLGQGAIGETQYF.